The 5 T cell receptor beta chains below all came from one sample that was sequenced in a study of blood T cells in healthy people across ages. It was with a sample-barcoded 5' primer and a J-beta primer mix that a second PCR of roughly 6 to 12 cycles was run. TCRdb ran MiXCR on the 5' RACE reads and lists one entry per CDR3 protein. The repertoire holds 1.5 million to 2 million distinct CDR3 sequences, with around 35% as singletons. The sample comprised blood. The receptors were sampled from a woman in her twenties or thirties in good health.

This clonotype was observed a few times. The chain joins TRBV25-1 to TRBJ2-3, with 9 bases fitting TRBD1. Germline lookup yields CDR1 MGHDK and CDR2 SYGVNS. The CDR3 runs to 17 residues. V was clipped by 2 bases and J by 3 bases; unmatched bases: 9. In nucleotides, the CDR3 is TGTGCCAGCAGTGAAGTTCTCGGGACAGGGTTTACAGATACGCAGTATTTT. Protein product: CASSEVLGTGFTDTQYF.

The V call is TRBV20-1, the J call TRBJ2-1; 8 bases align to TRBD2. The germline V gene encodes CDR1 DFQATT and CDR2 SNEGSKA (reference sequence). Losses at the gene ends were 1 base for V and 12 bases for J; bases not matched to a gene: 8. There are 13 residues in the CDR3. CDR3: CSARVPGGPWQFF. CDR3 coding DNA: TGCAGTGCTAGAGTTCCGGGAGGGCCGTGGCAGTTCTTC.

This clonotype has only one observation. At one end the junction does not follow the germline gene, possibly because of a read error. The chain carries TRBV20-1 and TRBJ1-2; TRBD1 agrees at 10 bases. The CDR3 covers 15 residues. Germline V gene sequence: CDR1 DFQATT, CDR2 SNEGSKA (reference sequence). CDR3 bases: TGCAGTGCTAGTGTACCCGGGACAGGGGCTGTAGGCTGCACCTTC. Translation: CSASVPGTGAVGCTF.

This clonotype was detected many times. This chain joins TRBV29-1 and TRBJ2-7; 9 nucleotides match TRBD1. Germline CDR1 reads SQVTM; CDR2 reads ANQGSEA. The trim removed 7 bases at V and 5 bases at J, leaving 9 bases unmatched. CDR3 length: 13 residues. Here the CDR3 reads CSGGQGGRNEQYF. Here the CDR3 DNA reads TGCAGCGGGGGACAGGGTGGAAGGAACGAGCAGTACTTC.

This clonotype was seen a handful of times. The gene calls are TRBV6-1 and TRBJ2-6; D unresolved. V lost 1 base and J 0 bases, leaving 13 bases between the germline ends. Germline CDR1 and CDR2: MNHNS and SASEGT. This CDR3 comprises 18 residues. The CDR3 sequence: CASSEVDFGPSGANVLTF. In DNA, the CDR3 is TGTGCCAGCAGTGAAGTTGATTTCGGACCCTCTGGGGCCAACGTCCTGACTTTC.